Below are 9 T cell receptor beta chains sequenced from a single sample in a study of blood T cell repertoires in COVID-19. Clones were read by immunoSEQ multiplex PCR, and TCRdb kept only the in-frame ones, dropping some. This sample has 150,000 or so clones, with about 73% found just once. The sample taken for sequencing was peripheral blood. The receptors here all came from an elderly man with acute or convalescent COVID-19.

The chain carries TRBV11-2 and TRBJ1-1; no definite D call. The CDR3 spans 16 residues. The germline CDR1 and CDR2 sequences are SGHAT and FQNNGV. V was pared by 1 base and J by 1 base, with 13 bases between. The CDR3: CASSLGHHGGNTEAFF. As DNA, the CDR3 is TGTGCCAGCAGCTTAGGGCACCATGGCGGGAACACTGAAGCTTTCTTT.

This clone was seen a single time. This CDR3 reads CASSLRTGGGTEAFF. CDR3 coding DNA: TGTGCCAGCAGTTTACGGACAGGGGGGGGCACTGAAGCTTTCTTT. This chain links TRBV27 with TRBJ1-1, with 10 bases fitting TRBD1. This CDR3 is 15 amino acids long. With 2 bases clipped from V and 4 bases from J, the junction kept 4 bases outside the gene matches. Germline values: CDR1 MNHEY, CDR2 SMNVEV (reference sequence).

The V and J genes are TRBV5-1 and TRBJ2-2, with 8 bases lining up with TRBD1. Germline V gene lookup returns CDR1 SGHRS and CDR2 YFSETQ. This CDR3 region has 15 residues. Germline trimming cut 4 bases from V and 9 bases from J; bases unmatched to any gene: 11. The CDR3 coding sequence is TGCGCCAGCAGCCTACAGACAGGGGAGATCAGGGAGCTGTTTTTT. Amino acid sequence: CASSLQTGEIRELFF.

This sequence joins TRBV5-1 and TRBJ1-1; a weak D match, TRBD1 (5 bases). V was shortened by 4 bases and J by 5 bases, with 15 bases between the two germline ends. The germline gives CDR1 SGHRS, CDR2 YFSETQ. The CDR3 is 14 amino acids. The CDR3 DNA sequence: TGCGCCAGCAGCCCCGAATGGGGCGGAACTGAAGCTTTCTTT. Protein sequence: CASSPEWGGTEAFF. The entire variable domain, with the rest obtained from reference TRBV5-1 and TRBJ1-1, is as follows: KAGVTQTPRYLIKTRGQQVTLSCSPISGHRSVSWYQQTPGQGLQFLFEYFSETQRNKGNFPGRFSGRQFSNSRSEMNVSTLELGDSALYLCASSPEWGGTEAFFGQGTRLTVV.

The gene calls are TRBV7-2 and TRBJ2-5, with 8 positions matching TRBD2. J gave up 5 bases and V 5 bases, and 13 bases lay outside the gene matches. This CDR3 contains 16 residues. Germline CDR1 reads SGHTA; CDR2 reads FQGNSA. The CDR3 coding sequence is TGTGCCAGCAGCCTCGGCCTAGGCGGGGGGCTGGAGACCCAGTACTTC. The encoded protein is CASSLGLGGGLETQYF.

V is TRBV5-1 and J is TRBJ2-1, with D possibly being TRBD1 (5 bases). The CDR3 has 15 residues. CDR1 is SGHRS and CDR2 is YFSETQ in the germline V gene. V dropped 5 bases and J dropped 8 bases, with 20 bases sitting between them. The CDR3: CASRRSRATADEQFF. CDR3 coding DNA: TGCGCCAGCAGGAGGAGCAGGGCTACAGCCGATGAGCAGTTCTTC.

This chain uses TRBV6-6 with TRBJ1-5; 11 bases match TRBD1. CDR1 and CDR2 from the germline V gene are MNHNY and SVGAGI (reference sequence). This CDR3 is 15 amino acids long. V was pared by 6 bases and J by 5 bases, with 6 bases of the junction left unmatched. For the CDR3, the DNA is TGTGCCAGCAGCCCAGGACAGGGGGCGGATCAGCCCCAGCATTTT. Protein: CASSPGQGADQPQHF.

This clone came up once. The chain recombines TRBV11-2 with TRBJ2-7, with 9 nucleotides matching TRBD2. The CDR3 extends over 15 amino acids. Germline V gives CDR1 SGHAT, CDR2 FQNNGV. Germline trimming cut 2 bases from V and 0 bases from J; bases unmatched to any gene: 2. CDR3: CASSLNSGGSYEQYF. Written as DNA, the CDR3 is TGTGCCAGCAGCTTAAATAGCGGGGGCTCCTACGAGCAGTACTTC. Combining the CDR3 with reference TRBV11-2 and TRBJ2-7 gives the whole variable domain EAGVAQSPRYKIIEKRQSVAFWCNPISGHATLYWYQQILGQGPKLLIQFQNNGVVDDSQLPKDRFSAERLKGVDSTLKIQPAKLEDSAVYLCASSLNSGGSYEQYFGPGTRLTVT.

J is TRBJ2-4 and V is TRBV27; TRBD2 is a possible D gene (5 bases). Germline CDR1 reads MNHEY; CDR2 reads SMNVEV (reference sequence). The CDR3 consists of 17 residues. The V gene lost 6 bases and the J gene lost 2 bases, with 20 bases spanning the gap. CDR3 in amino acids: CASSQNVGEGTKNIQYF. The DNA of the CDR3 is TGTGCCAGCAGCCAGAACGTGGGAGAAGGAACCAAAAACATTCAGTACTTC.